This TCR beta chain was captured by sequencing in a study of blood T cell repertoires in COVID-19. About the research overall: From the United States, Italy and Spain came samples of acute and convalescent COVID-19. Nucleic acid was either cDNA or gDNA, and it came from T cells, B-cell-depleted T cells, or PBMCs.

Enrolled during active infection, Seattle patients were then followed longitudinally. In the original processing: It was from reference gene primer amplification that nucleated cell counts were estimated. Profiling relied on immunoSEQ multiplex PCR, and the TCRdb table lists in-frame clones only, not all of them. That table gives V, J and clone size, and the DNA gave D and trimming. Among roughly 50,000 clones listed, approximately 85% were seen once. Sequencing was performed on peripheral blood. The origin of this receptor is a woman older than 75 with COVID-19, enrolled during active disease.

The CDR3, as DNA: TGCAGCGCAAACAGGGGGATCGAGCAGTACTTC. Its protein is CSANRGIEQYF. The chain is built from TRBV29-1 and TRBJ2-7; 8 positions match TRBD1. CDR3 length equals 11 residues. Germline V gene lookup returns CDR1 SQVTM and CDR2 ANQGSEA. The trim removed 7 bases at V and 6 bases at J, leaving 5 bases unmatched.